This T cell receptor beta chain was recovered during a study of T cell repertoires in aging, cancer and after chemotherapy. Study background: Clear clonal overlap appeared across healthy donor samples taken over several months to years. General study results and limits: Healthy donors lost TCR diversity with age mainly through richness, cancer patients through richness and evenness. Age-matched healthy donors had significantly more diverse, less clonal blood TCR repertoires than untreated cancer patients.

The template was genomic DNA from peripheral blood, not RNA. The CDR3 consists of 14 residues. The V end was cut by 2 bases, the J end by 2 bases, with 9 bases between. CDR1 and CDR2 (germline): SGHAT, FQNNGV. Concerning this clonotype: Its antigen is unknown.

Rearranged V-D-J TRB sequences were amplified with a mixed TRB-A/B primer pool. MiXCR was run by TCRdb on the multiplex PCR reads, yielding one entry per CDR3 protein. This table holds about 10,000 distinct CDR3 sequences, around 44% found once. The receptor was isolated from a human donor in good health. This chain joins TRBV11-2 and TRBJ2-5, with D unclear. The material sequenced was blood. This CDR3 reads CASSLLRTQETQYF. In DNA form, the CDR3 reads TGTGCCAGCAGCTTATTACGAACTCAAGAGACCCAGTACTTC.